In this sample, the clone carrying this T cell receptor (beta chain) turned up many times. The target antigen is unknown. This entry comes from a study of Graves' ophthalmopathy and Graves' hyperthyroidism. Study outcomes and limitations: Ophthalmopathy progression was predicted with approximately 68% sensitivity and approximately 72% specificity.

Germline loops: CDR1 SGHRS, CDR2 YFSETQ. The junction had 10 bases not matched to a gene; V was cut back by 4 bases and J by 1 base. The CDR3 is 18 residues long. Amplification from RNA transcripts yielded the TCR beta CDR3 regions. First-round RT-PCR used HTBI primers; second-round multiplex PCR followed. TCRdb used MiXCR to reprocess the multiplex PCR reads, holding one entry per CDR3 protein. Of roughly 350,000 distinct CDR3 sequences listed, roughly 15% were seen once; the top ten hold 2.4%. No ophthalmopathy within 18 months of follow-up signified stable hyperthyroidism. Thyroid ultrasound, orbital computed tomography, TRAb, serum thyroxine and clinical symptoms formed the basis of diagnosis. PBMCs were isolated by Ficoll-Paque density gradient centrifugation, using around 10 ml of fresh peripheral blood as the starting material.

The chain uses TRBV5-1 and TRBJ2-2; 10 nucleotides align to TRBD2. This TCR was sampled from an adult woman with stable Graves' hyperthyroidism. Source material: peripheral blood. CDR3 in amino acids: CASSGGLADTWNTGELFF. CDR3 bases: TGCGCCAGCAGCGGTGGACTAGCGGACACCTGGAACACCGGGGAGCTGTTTTTT. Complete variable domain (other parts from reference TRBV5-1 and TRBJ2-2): KAGVTQTPRYLIKTRGQQVTLSCSPISGHRSVSWYQQTPGQGLQFLFEYFSETQRNKGNFPGRFSGRQFSNSRSEMNVSTLELGDSALYLCASSGGLADTWNTGELFFGEGSRLTVL.